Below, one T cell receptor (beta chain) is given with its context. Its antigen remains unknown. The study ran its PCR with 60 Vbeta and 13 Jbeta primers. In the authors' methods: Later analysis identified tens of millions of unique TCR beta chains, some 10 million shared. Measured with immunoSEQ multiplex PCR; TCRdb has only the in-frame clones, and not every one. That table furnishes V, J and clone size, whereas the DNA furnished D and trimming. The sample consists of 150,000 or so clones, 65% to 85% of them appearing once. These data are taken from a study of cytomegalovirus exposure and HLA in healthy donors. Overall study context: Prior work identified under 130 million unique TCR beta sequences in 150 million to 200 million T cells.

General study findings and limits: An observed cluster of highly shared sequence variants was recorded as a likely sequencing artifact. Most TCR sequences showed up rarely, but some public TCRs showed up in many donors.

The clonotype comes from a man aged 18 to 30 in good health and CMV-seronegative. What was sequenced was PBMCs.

The CDR3 reads CASSLSGTGNTIYF. CDR3 DNA sequence: TGTGCCAGCAGTTTATCAGGTACTGGAAACACCATATATTTT. The V and J genes are TRBV28 and TRBJ1-3; no firm D call. CDR3 length: 14 residues. Germline V gives CDR1 MDHEN, CDR2 SYDVKM. V lost 1 base and J 2 bases, leaving 6 bases between the germline ends.